This T cell receptor beta chain was profiled in a study of PD-L1 blockade in urothelial cancer. The wider study: Reported median T cell count for blood samples was approximately 140,000.

The repertoire was sequenced with immunoSEQ multiplex PCR; TCRdb's copy has only in-frame clones and lacks some. The sample has around 26,000 clones; approximately 86% are singletons. The time point was: peripheral blood 6 weeks after treatment start. Deletions cut 0 bases from V and 4 bases from J, with 11 bases between. Germline V gene lookup returns CDR1 SGDLS and CDR2 YYNGEE. This CDR3 contains 15 residues. Here the sequenced sample was PBMCs, taken around atezolizumab (anti-PD-L1) treatment. The V call is TRBV9, the J call TRBJ1-3; D is perhaps TRBD1 (5 bases). The origin of this receptor is a man aged 70 or older with urothelial cancer. The CDR3 coding sequence is TGTGCCAGCAGCGTAGGGGCAGGGCGCGGAAACACCATATATTTT. Its protein is CASSVGAGRGNTIYF.